This T cell receptor (beta chain) was sequenced for a study of T cell responses to AZD1222 COVID-19 vaccine. General study results and limits: Repertoires were sampled only after the peak T cell response. Spike as a whole was targeted by vaccine-associated CD4 TCRs, dominant at 160-218 and 743-854.

Here immunoSEQ multiplex PCR was the method, and the copy in TCRdb shows in-frame clones only, minus some. The data show some 190,000 clones, with approximately 94% seen just once and around 1.5% held by the top ten. Germline trimming cut 6 bases from V and 0 bases from J; bases unmatched to any gene: 5. Germline V gene lookup returns CDR1 MRHNA and CDR2 SNTAGT. The CDR3 is made up of 15 amino acids. This clone showed up just once. Its antigen is not known. This specimen consisted of peripheral blood, obtained 28 days after the second dose of the MenACWY control vaccine. The chain has TRBV6-4 and TRBJ2-3; 8 bases are a match to TRBD1. This sequence originates from an adult who received the MenACWY meningococcal vaccine as a control. CDR3 coding DNA: TGTGCCAGCAGCAAAGGGGACAGGAGCACAGATACGCAGTATTTT. It is translated as CASSKGDRSTDTQYF.